The present T cell receptor beta chain was sequenced within a study of blood T cell repertoires in COVID-19. Overall study: Researchers got acute and convalescent COVID-19 samples from the United States, Italy and Spain. T cells, B-cell-depleted T cells, or PBMCs supplied cDNA or gDNA.

The method was immunoSEQ multiplex PCR; TCRdb's version includes in-frame clones alone and lacks a portion of them. The repertoire holds fewer than 200,000 clones, 92% seen once, with approximately 4.9% in the top ten. V lost 5 bases and J 4 bases, leaving 18 bases between the germline ends. Germline V gene data show CDR1 as SGHTA and CDR2 as FQGNSA. The CDR3 extends over 16 amino acids. V and J are TRBV7-2 and TRBJ2-1, with D possibly TRBD2 on 6 matching bases. The clonotype comes from a man aged 25 to 45 with COVID-19, enrolled during active disease. Sequencing was performed on peripheral blood. In nucleotides, the CDR3 is TGTGCCAGCAGCCCCCCTAGGAGGGTAGGGTACAATGAGCAGTTCTTC. Translating gives CASSPPRRVGYNEQFF.